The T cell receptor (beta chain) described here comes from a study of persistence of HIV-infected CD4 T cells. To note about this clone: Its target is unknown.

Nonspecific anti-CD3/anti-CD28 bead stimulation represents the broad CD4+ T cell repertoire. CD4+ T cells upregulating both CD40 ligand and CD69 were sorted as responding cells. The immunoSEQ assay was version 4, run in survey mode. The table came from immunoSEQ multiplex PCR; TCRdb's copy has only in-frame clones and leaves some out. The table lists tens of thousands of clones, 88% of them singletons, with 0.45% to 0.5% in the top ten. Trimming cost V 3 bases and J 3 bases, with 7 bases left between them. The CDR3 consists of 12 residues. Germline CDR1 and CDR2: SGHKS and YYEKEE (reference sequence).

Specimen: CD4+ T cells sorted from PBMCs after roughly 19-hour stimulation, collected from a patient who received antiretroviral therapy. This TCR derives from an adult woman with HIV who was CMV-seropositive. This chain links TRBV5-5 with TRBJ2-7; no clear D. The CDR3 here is CASSSAYYEQYV. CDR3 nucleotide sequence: TGTGCCAGCAGCTCCGCCTACTACGAGCAGTACGTC.